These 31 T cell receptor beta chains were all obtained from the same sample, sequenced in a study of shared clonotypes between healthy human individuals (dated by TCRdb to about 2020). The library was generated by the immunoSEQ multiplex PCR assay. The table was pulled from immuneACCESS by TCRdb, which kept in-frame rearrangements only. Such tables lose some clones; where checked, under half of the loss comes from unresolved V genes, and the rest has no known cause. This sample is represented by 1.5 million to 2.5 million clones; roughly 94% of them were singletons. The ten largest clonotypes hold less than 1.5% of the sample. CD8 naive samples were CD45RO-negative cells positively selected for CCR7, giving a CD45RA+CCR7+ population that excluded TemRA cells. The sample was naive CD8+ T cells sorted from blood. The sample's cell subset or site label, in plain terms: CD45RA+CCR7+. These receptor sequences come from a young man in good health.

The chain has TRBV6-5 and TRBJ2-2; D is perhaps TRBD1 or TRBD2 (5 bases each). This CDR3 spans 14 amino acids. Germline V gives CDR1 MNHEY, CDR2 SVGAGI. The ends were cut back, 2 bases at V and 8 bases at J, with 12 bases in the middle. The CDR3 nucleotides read TGTGCCAGCAGTTACGGGACCCCCGGGGGGGAGCTGTTTTTT. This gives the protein CASSYGTPGGELFF.

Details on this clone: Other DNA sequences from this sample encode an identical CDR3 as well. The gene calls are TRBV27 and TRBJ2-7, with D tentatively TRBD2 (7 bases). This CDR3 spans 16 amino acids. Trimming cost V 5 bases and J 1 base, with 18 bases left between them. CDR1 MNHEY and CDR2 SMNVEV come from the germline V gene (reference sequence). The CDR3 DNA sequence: TGTGCCAGCAGTCCGTCTTTGGGGGGGACATCCTACGAGCAGTACTTC. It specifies CASSPSLGGTSYEQYF.

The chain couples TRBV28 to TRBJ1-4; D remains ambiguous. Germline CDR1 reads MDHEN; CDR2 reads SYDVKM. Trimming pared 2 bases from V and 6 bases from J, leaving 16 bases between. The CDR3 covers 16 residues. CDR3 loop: CASSLTEGRTDEKLFF. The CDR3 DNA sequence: TGTGCCAGCAGTTTAACCGAGGGAAGGACCGATGAAAAACTGTTTTTT.

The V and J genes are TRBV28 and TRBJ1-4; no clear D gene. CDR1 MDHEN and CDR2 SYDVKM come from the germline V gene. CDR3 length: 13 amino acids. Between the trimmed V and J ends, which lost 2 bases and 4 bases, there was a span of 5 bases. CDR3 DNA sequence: TGTGCCAGCAGTTTAATGCGTAATGAAAAACTGTTTTTT. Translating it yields CASSLMRNEKLFF.

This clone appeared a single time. The DNA for the CDR3 is TGTGCCTGGAGTAAGGGGGCTATACTCGGGGAGCAGTACTTC. This translates into CAWSKGAILGEQYF. This chain connects TRBV30 to TRBJ2-7; 7 nucleotides agree with TRBD1. The CDR3 consists of 14 residues. CDR1 is GTSNPN and CDR2 is SVGIG in the germline V gene (reference sequence). Trimming at V came to 2 bases and at J to 7 bases, leaving 11 bases not matched to a gene.

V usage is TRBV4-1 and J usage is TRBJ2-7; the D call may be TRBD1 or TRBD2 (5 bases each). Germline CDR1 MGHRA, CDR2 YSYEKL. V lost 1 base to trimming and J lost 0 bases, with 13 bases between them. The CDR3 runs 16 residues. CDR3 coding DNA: TGCGCCAGCAGCCAAGGGCTAGCAGGGTCCTCCTACGAGCAGTACTTC. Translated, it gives CASSQGLAGSSYEQYF.

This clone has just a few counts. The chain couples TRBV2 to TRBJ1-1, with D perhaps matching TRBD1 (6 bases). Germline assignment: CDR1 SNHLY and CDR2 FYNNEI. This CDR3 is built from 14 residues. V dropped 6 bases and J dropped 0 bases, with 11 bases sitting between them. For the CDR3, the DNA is TGTGCCAGCAGCGCAGGGGCCCTGAACACTGAAGCTTTCTTT. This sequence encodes CASSAGALNTEAFF.

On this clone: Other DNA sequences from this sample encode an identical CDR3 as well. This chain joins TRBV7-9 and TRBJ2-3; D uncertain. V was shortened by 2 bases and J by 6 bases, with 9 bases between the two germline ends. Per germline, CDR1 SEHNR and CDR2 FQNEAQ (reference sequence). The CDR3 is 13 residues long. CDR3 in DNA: TGTGCCAGCAGCTTAAGTGGGGTTGATACGCAGTATTTT. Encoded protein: CASSLSGVDTQYF.

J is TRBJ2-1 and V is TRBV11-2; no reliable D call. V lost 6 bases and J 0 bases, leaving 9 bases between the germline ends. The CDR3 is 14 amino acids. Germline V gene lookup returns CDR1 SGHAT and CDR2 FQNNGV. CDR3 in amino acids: CASRTMSSYNEQFF. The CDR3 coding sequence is TGTGCCAGCAGGACCATGAGCTCCTACAATGAGCAGTTCTTC.

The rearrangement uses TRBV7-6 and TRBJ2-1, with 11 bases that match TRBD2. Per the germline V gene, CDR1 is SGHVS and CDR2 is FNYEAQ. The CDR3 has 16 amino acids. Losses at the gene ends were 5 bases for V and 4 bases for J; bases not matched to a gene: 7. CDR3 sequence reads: CASSNVAGGRYNEQFF. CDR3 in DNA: TGTGCCAGCAGCAACGTAGCGGGGGGGCGGTACAATGAGCAGTTCTTC.

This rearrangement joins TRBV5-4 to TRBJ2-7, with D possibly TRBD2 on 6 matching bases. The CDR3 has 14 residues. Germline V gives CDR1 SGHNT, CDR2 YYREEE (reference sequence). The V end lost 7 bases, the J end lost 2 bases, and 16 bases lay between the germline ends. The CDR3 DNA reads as TGTGCCAGCTCCTTGGGAGGACCCACCTACGAGCAGTACTTC. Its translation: CASSLGGPTYEQYF.

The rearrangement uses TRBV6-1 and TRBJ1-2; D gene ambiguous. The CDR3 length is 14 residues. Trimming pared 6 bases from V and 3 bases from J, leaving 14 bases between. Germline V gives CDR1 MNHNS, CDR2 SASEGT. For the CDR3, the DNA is TGTGCCAGCAGAGCGGTGTTAGGAGACTATGGCTACACCTTC. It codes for CASRAVLGDYGYTF.

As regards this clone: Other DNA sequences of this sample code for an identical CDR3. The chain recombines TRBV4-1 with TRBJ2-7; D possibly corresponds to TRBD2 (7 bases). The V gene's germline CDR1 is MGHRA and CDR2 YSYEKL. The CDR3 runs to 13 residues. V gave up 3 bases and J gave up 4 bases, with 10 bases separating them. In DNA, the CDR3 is TGCGCCAGCAGCCAGGGAGGGGGGTACGAGCAGTACTTC. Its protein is CASSQGGGYEQYF.

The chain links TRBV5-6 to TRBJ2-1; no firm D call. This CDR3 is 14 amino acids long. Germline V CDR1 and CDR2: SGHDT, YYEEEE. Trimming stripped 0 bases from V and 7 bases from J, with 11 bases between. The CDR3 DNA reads TGTGCCAGCAGCTTGGCCCTTGATTGGAATGAGCAGTTCTTC. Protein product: CASSLALDWNEQFF.

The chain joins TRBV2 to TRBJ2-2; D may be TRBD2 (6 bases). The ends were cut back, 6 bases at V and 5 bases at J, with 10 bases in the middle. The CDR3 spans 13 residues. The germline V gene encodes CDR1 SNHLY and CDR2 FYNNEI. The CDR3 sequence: CASSGGVTGELFF. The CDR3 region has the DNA TGTGCCAGCAGCGGGGGTGTTACCGGGGAGCTGTTTTTT. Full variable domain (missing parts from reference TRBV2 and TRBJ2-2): EPEVTQTPSHQVTQMGQEVILRCVPISNHLYFYWYRQILGQKVEFLVSFYNNEISEKSEIFDDQFSVERPDGSNFTLKIRSTKLEDSAMYFCASSGGVTGELFFGEGSRLTVL.

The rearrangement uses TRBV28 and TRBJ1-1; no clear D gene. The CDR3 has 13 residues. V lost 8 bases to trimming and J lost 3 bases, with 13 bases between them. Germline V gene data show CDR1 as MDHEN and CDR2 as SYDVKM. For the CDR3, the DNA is TGTGCCAGCGCAAGGGATGGCGACACTGAAGCTTTCTTT. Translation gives CASARDGDTEAFF.

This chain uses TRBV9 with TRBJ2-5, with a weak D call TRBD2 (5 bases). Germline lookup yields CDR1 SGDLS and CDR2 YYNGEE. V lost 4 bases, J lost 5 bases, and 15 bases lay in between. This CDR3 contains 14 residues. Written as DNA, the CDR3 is TGTGCCAGCAGCCCGCTTGCGGGCTTTGAGACCCAGTACTTC. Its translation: CASSPLAGFETQYF. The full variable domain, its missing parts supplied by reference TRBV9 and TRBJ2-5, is DSGVTQTPKHLITATGQRVTLRCSPRSGDLSVYWYQQSLDQGLQFLIQYYNGEERAKGNILERFSAQQFPDLHSELNLSSLELGDSALYFCASSPLAGFETQYFGPGTRLLVL.

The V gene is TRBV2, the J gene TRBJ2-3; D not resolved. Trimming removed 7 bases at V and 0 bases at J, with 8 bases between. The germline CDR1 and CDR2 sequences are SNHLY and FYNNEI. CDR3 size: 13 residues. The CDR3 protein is CASNAPSTDTQYF. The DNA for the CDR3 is TGTGCCAGCAATGCGCCTAGCACAGATACGCAGTATTTT.

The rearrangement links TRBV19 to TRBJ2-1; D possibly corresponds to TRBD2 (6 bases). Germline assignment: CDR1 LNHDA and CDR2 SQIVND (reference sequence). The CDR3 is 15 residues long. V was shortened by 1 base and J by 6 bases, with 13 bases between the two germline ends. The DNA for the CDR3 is TGTGCCAGTAGTATAGGCCCCGGGGGAACCAATGAGCAGTTCTTC. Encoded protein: CASSIGPGGTNEQFF.

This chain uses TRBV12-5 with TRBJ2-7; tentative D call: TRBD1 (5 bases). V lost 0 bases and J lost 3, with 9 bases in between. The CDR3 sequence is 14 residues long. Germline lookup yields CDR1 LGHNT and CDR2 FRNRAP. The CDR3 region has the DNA TGTGCTAGTGGTTTGGTATCGCAGGGCTACGAGCAGTACTTC. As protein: CASGLVSQGYEQYF.

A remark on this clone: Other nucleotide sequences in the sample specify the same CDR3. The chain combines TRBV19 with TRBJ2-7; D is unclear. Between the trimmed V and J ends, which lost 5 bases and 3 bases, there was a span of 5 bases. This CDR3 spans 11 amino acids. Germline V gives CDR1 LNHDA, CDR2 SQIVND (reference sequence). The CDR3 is CASSWGYEQYF. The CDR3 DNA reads TGTGCCAGTAGTTGGGGCTACGAGCAGTACTTC.

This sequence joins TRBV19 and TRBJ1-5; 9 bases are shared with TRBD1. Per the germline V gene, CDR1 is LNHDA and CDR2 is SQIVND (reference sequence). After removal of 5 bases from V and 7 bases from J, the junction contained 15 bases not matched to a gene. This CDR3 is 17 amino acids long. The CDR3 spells CASSDHFGTGIEQPQHF. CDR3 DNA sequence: TGTGCCAGTAGTGACCACTTCGGGACAGGGATAGAGCAGCCCCAGCATTTT.

The CDR3 loop reads CASSWAGGSYQETQYF. CDR3 bases: TGTGCCAGCAGCTGGGCAGGCGGGTCTTATCAAGAGACCCAGTACTTC. The chain employs TRBV7-9 and TRBJ2-5; D possibly corresponds to TRBD2 (5 bases). Trimming took off 4 bases at V and 2 bases at J, with 17 bases between the two ends. The CDR3 extends over 16 amino acids. Germline values: CDR1 SEHNR, CDR2 FQNEAQ (reference sequence).

The chain's CDR3 is CSVAEALLGETQYF. The CDR3 bases are TGCAGCGTGGCCGAAGCCTTACTCGGAGAGACCCAGTACTTC. V gene TRBV29-1 combines with J gene TRBJ2-5; D unclear. Germline loops: CDR1 SQVTM, CDR2 ANQGSEA. The CDR3 extends over 14 amino acids. Trimming stripped 6 bases from V and 4 bases from J, with 18 bases between.

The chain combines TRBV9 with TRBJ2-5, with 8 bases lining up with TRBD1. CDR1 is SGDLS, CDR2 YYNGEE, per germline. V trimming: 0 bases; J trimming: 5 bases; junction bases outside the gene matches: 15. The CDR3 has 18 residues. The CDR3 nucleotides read TGTGCCAGCAGCGTAGGGATCTTGGGGACAGGTGAAGAGGAGACCCAGTACTTC. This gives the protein CASSVGILGTGEEETQYF.

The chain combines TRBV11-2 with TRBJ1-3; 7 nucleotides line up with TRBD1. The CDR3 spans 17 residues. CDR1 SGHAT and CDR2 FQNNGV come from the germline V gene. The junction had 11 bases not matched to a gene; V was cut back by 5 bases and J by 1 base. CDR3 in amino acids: CASSDTDRALSGNTIYF. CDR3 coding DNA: TGTGCCAGCAGCGATACCGACAGGGCTCTTTCTGGAAACACCATATATTTT.

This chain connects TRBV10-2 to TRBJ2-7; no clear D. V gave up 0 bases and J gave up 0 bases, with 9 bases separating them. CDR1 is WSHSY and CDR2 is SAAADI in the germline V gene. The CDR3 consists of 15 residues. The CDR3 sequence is CASSESTSPSYEQYF. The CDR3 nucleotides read TGCGCCAGCAGTGAGTCGACCTCCCCCTCCTACGAGCAGTACTTC.

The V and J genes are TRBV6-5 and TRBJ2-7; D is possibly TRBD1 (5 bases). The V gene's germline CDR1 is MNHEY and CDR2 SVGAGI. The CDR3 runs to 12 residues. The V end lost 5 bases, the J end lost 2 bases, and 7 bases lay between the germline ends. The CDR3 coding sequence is TGTGCCAGCAGTACGACAGCCTACGAGCAGTACTTC. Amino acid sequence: CASSTTAYEQYF.

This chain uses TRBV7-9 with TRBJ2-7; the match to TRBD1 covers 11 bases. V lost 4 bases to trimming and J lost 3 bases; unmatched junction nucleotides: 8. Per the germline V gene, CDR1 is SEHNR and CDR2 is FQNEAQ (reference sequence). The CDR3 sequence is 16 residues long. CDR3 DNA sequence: TGTGCCAGCAGCTGGATCCCGGGACAGGGGGACTACGAGCAGTACTTC. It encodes CASSWIPGQGDYEQYF.

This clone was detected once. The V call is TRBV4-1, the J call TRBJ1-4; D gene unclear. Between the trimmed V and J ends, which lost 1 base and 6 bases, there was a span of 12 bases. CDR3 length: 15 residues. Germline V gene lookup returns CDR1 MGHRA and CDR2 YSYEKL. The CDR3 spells CASSQVGHNDEKLFF. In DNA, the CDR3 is TGCGCCAGCAGCCAAGTCGGTCATAACGATGAAAAACTGTTTTTT.

CDR3 nucleotides: TGTGCCAGCACATCCACCGGGGGGGCGGATACGCAGTATTTT. Residues: CASTSTGGADTQYF. The J gene is TRBJ2-3, the V gene TRBV7-9, with 8 bases fitting TRBD2. V dropped 7 bases and J dropped 6; count of bases not matched to a gene: 9. CDR1 is SEHNR, CDR2 FQNEAQ, per germline (reference sequence). CDR3 size: 14 residues.